This TCR beta chain was found in a study of OX40 agonist ivuxolimab in advanced cancers. Study at large: At doses from 0.01 to 10 mg/kg, patients were given intravenous ivuxolimab every 2 weeks.

Cycle 7 day 1, cycle 4 day 1, and baseline were the timepoints at which blood was sampled. This table comes from immunoSEQ multiplex PCR, and its TCRdb copy is limited to in-frame clones, with some not included. Here the sample spans approximately 44,000 clones, around 86% being singletons. Study results and caveats: There was clonal expansion of CD4+ and CD8+ blood T cells by week 6 at 0.1 to 3.0 mg/kg.

The CDR3 contains 13 residues. Germline loops: CDR1 MNHEY, CDR2 SMNVEV (reference sequence). With 5 bases removed from V and 5 bases from J, the gap between germline ends came to 10 bases. About this clone: Its cognate antigen is unknown.

Sequences were derived from CD4+ or CD8+ T cells sorted from blood, sampled in a trial of the OX40 agonist ivuxolimab. The origin of this receptor is an adult with an advanced solid tumor such as melanoma, head and neck, liver or kidney cancer. This rearrangement joins TRBV27 to TRBJ2-1; no clear D. The CDR3 spells CASSTRTDNEQFF. The CDR3 DNA is TGTGCCAGCAGTACAAGAACTGACAATGAGCAGTTCTTC.